These T cell receptor beta chains were read from a single sample in a study of cytomegalovirus exposure and HLA in healthy donors. The repertoire was sequenced with immunoSEQ multiplex PCR; TCRdb's copy has only in-frame clones and lacks some. The sample records approximately 220,000 clones, approximately 90% being singletons. The sample was PBMCs. These receptors originate from a young man in good health and CMV-seronegative. Both conserved end residues are part of each CDR3. The D gene is left open where the match is weak. Clone size is not always given. Where it is, it says once, few, many or a class for expanded clones.

.	TRBV7-3	.	TRBJ2-3	13	TGTGCCAGCAGCTTACAACTCACAGATACGCAGTATTTT	CASSLQLTDTQYF
.	TRBV7-6	.	TRBJ1-1	15	TGTGCCAGCAGCTTATTAGTAGGGGGGGTCACTGAAGCTTTCTTT	CASSLLVGGVTEAFF
.	TRBV7-2	.	TRBJ1-2	16	TGTGCCAGCAGCTTATCACAGGGAGGGGTTAACTATGGCTACACCTTC	CASSLSQGGVNYGYTF
.	TRBV28	TRBD1	TRBJ2-7	15	TGTGCCAGCAGTTCCTCGGACAGGGTGTCCAACGAGCAGTACTTC	CASSSSDRVSNEQYF
.	TRBV6-5	TRBD1	TRBJ1-4	16	TGTGCCAGCAGTTACTCATCCGGGACAGGGAGTGAAAAACTGTTTTTT	CASSYSSGTGSEKLFF
.	TRBV19	TRBD1	TRBJ2-7	13	TGTGCCAGTGGGACAGGGGGGGGCTACGAGCAGTACTTC	CASGTGGGYEQYF
once	TRBV9	TRBD2	TRBJ2-7	15	TGTGCCAGCAGCGAGACTTCTAGCGGGGGACTCGAGCAGTACTTC	CASSETSSGGLEQYF
.	TRBV4-1	.	TRBJ2-1	15	TGCGCCAGCAGCCCTCACGGTAGCTCCTACAATGAGCAGTTCTTC	CASSPHGSSYNEQFF
.	TRBV20-1	.	TRBJ2-3	11	TGCAGTGCTAGTCCCGCGAATACGCAGTATTTT	CSASPANTQYF
.	TRBV27	TRBD2	TRBJ2-7	16	TGTGCCAGCAGTTTAGGGGGAGGGATTTTTGGCTACGAGCAGTACTTC	CASSLGGGIFGYEQYF
.	TRBV5-1	.	TRBJ2-5	13	TGCGCCAGCAGCTTGGTGACGGGAGAGACCCAGTACTTC	CASSLVTGETQYF
.	TRBV10-3	.	TRBJ2-1	13	TGTGCCATCAGTGATCTAGGTATCAATGAGCAGTTCTTC	CAISDLGINEQFF
.	TRBV4-1	.	TRBJ1-2	13	TGCGCCAGCAGCCAAGGATTCCCTCGGGGCTACACCTTC	CASSQGFPRGYTF
.	TRBV4-3	.	TRBJ2-6	16	TGCGCCAGCAGCCAAGAAAGAGTGTATGGGGCCAACGTCCTGACTTTC	CASSQERVYGANVLTF
.	TRBV28	TRBD1	TRBJ1-6	15	TGTGCCAGCAGCCTTGACAGGGTATATAATTCACCCCTCCACTTT	CASSLDRVYNSPLHF
.	TRBV5-4	TRBD1	TRBJ1-5	15	TGTGCCAGCAGTCACGGGACAGACCTCAATCAGCCCCAGCATTTT	CASSHGTDLNQPQHF
.	TRBV5-4	.	TRBJ2-7	17	TGTGCCAGCAGCTCTGGGGTCCAGGGTAGCCCTTGGTACGAGCAGTACTTC	CASSSGVQGSPWYEQYF
.	TRBV4-1	.	TRBJ1-2	15	TGCGCCAGCAGCGGACTTAGTTGGGGACGGGAGGGCTACACCTTC	CASSGLSWGREGYTF
.	TRBV7-2	TRBD2	TRBJ2-1	17	TGTGCCAGCAGCCAAATACTAGCGGGAGGCCCCTACAATGAGCAGTTCTTC	CASSQILAGGPYNEQFF
few	TRBV27	.	TRBJ1-2	13	TGTGCCAGCAGTTTTGGGACACTCTATGGCTACACCTTC	CASSFGTLYGYTF
.	TRBV10-3	.	TRBJ2-1	16	TGTGCCTCAGCGGCTCGAGCCAGGCCGTTCTACAATGAGCAGTTCTTC	CASAARARPFYNEQFF
few	TRBV1	.	TRBJ1-6	12	TGCACCAGCAGCCAAGAACACTCACCCCTCCACTTT	CTSSQEHSPLHF
.	TRBV2	TRBD2	TRBJ2-1	13	TGTGCCAGCACCCCGGGACTAGGCAATGAGCAGTTCTTC	CASTPGLGNEQFF
.	TRBV28	.	TRBJ1-2	13	TGTGCCAGCAGTTTTAGGGCAGGGGTTGGCTACACCTTC	CASSFRAGVGYTF
once	TRBV28	.	TRBJ2-3	12	TGTGCCAGCAGTTATCCCCAGGTTACGCAGTATTTT	CASSYPQVTQYF
.	TRBV5-1	TRBD2	TRBJ2-2	17	TGCGCCAGCAGCTGGGAGGGACCGGGACTTCACACCGGGGAGCTGTTTTTT	CASSWEGPGLHTGELFF
once	TRBV28	.	TRBJ2-1	13	TGTGCCAGCAGTTTTGGCAGGGCCCATGAGCAGTTCTTC	CASSFGRAHEQFF
.	TRBV27	.	TRBJ2-1	12	TGTGCCAGCAGTTTTCAGGGCCGCGAGCAGTTCTTC	CASSFQGREQFF
.	TRBV9	.	TRBJ2-3	13	TGTGCCAGCAGCGTAGGGGGGCCAGATACGCAGTATTTT	CASSVGGPDTQYF
few	TRBV30	.	TRBJ1-2	11	TGTGCCTGGAGTGCGGGCTATGGCTACACCTTC	CAWSAGYGYTF
.	TRBV7-2	.	TRBJ2-7	13	TGTGCCAGCAGCTTAGCTTACGGGTACGAGCAGTACTTC	CASSLAYGYEQYF
.	TRBV7-8	TRBD1	TRBJ1-4	16	TGTGCCAGCAGCTTGAGGCAACAGGGGATAAGTGAAAAACTGTTTTTT	CASSLRQQGISEKLFF
.	TRBV6-1	.	TRBJ2-3	12	TGTGCCAGCAGTACCGGGACAGATACGCAGTATTTT	CASSTGTDTQYF
.	TRBV29-1	.	TRBJ2-7	13	TGCAGCGTTGTACCGGACTCGCCCTACGAGCAGTACTTC	CSVVPDSPYEQYF
.	TRBV5-1	TRBD1	TRBJ2-7	16	TGCGCCAGCAGCTCGACAACCGGGACAGGATCATGGGAGCAGTACTTC	CASSSTTGTGSWEQYF
once	TRBV7-8	TRBD2	TRBJ2-1	16	TGTGCCAGCAGCTTATGGGGCGGGGGGGCGACCGATGAGCAGTTCTTC	CASSLWGGGATDEQFF
.	TRBV27	.	TRBJ1-2	14	TGTGCCAGCAGCACGAAGGGGGGGAACTATGGCTACACCTTC	CASSTKGGNYGYTF
.	TRBV18	.	TRBJ1-2	15	TGTGCCAGCTCACTCGGCAGTCGGGTTGGCTATGGCTACACCTTC	CASSLGSRVGYGYTF
.	TRBV7-9	.	TRBJ1-6	14	TGTGCCAGCAGCCTCCAGGGTATATACTCACCCCTCCACTTT	CASSLQGIYSPLHF
once	TRBV7-9	.	TRBJ1-1	13	TGTGCCAGCAGCTTAGTAGGGGCAGATGAAGCTTTCTTT	CASSLVGADEAFF
.	TRBV9	TRBD1	TRBJ2-3	15	TGTGCCAGCAGCGTAGCTGACAGGGCAGCTGATACGCAGTATTTT	CASSVADRAADTQYF
once	TRBV7-2	TRBD1	TRBJ1-2	13	TGTGCCAGCAGCTCGGGACAGCAATATGGCTACACCTTC	CASSSGQQYGYTF
.	TRBV15	TRBD1	TRBJ2-1	15	TGTGCCACCAGCGGACAGGGGGCGCAGGTCTATGAGCAGTTCTTC	CATSGQGAQVYEQFF
once	TRBV5-6	.	TRBJ2-7	15	TGTGCCAGCAGCTCAGGCGGGGGCACTACCTACGAGCAGTACTTC	CASSSGGGTTYEQYF
.	TRBV19	.	TRBJ2-5	13	TGTGCCAGTAGTTTACGGGGACAAGAGACCCAGTACTTC	CASSLRGQETQYF
.	TRBV5-6	.	TRBJ1-4	14	TGTGCCAGCAGCTTGGGGACAAGGACTGAAAAACTGTTTTTT	CASSLGTRTEKLFF
few	TRBV29-1	TRBD1	TRBJ2-5	11	TGCAGCGGGTGGACAGGGCAGACCCAGTACTTC	CSGWTGQTQYF
.	TRBV23-1	TRBD1	TRBJ1-6	18	TGCGCCAGCAGTCAACCGACAGGGAGTATGTCCTATAATTCACCCCTCCACTTT	CASSQPTGSMSYNSPLHF
.	TRBV28	TRBD2	TRBJ2-7	12	TGTGCCAGCAGTGGCGGGAGCTACGAGCAGTACTTC	CASSGGSYEQYF
.	TRBV7-2	TRBD1	TRBJ1-1	14	TGTGCCAGCAGCTTCGGACAGGGTTACACTGAAGCTTTCTTT	CASSFGQGYTEAFF